This is a list of T cell receptor beta chains from one sample in a study of blood T cell repertoires in COVID-19. Here immunoSEQ multiplex PCR was the method, and the copy in TCRdb shows in-frame clones only, minus some. The table shows fewer than 300,000 clones, with over 75% occurring only once. The sample taken for sequencing was peripheral blood. The receptor source for this set is a man aged 45 to 65 with active or convalescent COVID-19. The CDR3 runs from the conserved cysteine through the conserved F or W.

V gene | CDR3 length | CDR3 protein
TRBV30 | 15 | CAWSQPGTLTGELFF
TRBV4-3 | 14 | CASSQEDRGQPQHF
TRBV5-4 | 15 | CASSFSTGGINEQYF
TRBV2 | 17 | CASSNGLAGGPGNTQYF
TRBV28 | 14 | CASSLGGVNYGYTF
TRBV7-3 | 15 | CASSLYGNPGNTIYF
TRBV27 | 11 | CASSRGNTIYF
TRBV4-1 | 13 | CASSQGFGEKLFF
TRBV20-1 | 11 | CSAGLIYEQYF
TRBV19 | 13 | CASSSLGSYGYTF
TRBV3-1/TRBV3-2 | 18 | CASSQVPGLAVLQETQYF
TRBV7-9 | 17 | CASSLLATGGSENTIYF
TRBV27 | 16 | CASSTPTRSSYNEQFF
TRBV27 | 10 | CASGLPEAFF
TRBV29-1 | 12 | CSVDGRGDEQFF
TRBV9 | 15 | CASSRGGKVVTEAFF
TRBV5-1 | 16 | CASSNNLAASADTQYF
TRBV5-8 | 14 | CASSRGRSTDTQYF
TRBV3-1/TRBV3-2 | 16 | CASSETSGVPTDTQYF